This T cell receptor beta chain emerged from a study of T cells in Graves' hyperthyroidism and ophthalmopathy. Overall study findings and caveats: The blood repertoire included most of the expanded thyroid clonotypes above 0.001.

Per the germline V gene, CDR1 is MDHEN and CDR2 is SYDVKM. The CDR3 loop spans 16 amino acids. J gave up 5 bases and V 5 bases, and 6 bases lay outside the gene matches. A note on this clonotype: Its specificity is unknown.

Researchers took RNA transcripts and amplified the TCR beta CDR3 regions from them. The HTBI set primed first-round TCR CDR3 RT-PCR. Each CDR3 protein is one row after TCRdb ran MiXCR on the multiplex PCR reads. The table shows around 490,000 distinct CDR3 sequences, with less than 20% occurring only once. The cohort's ophthalmopathy patients, a group with duration under 3 months, had a Clinical Activity Score of at least 3 and a NOSPECS grade of at least 4. The sample was blood. The rearrangement uses TRBV28 and TRBJ2-2, with TRBD2 matching 12 bases. The clonotype originates from a man aged 40-49 years with Graves' ophthalmopathy. The CDR3 nucleotides read TGTGCCAGCAGTCCTAGCGGGAGGGCCCTGACCGGGGAGCTGTTTTTT. It encodes CASSPSGRALTGELFF.